What follows are 8 T cell receptor beta chains derived from one specimen sequenced in a study of blood T cell repertoires in COVID-19. The repertoire was sequenced with immunoSEQ multiplex PCR; TCRdb's copy has only in-frame clones and lacks some. The data contain 150,000 or so clones, roughly 87% of them singletons. Material for sequencing was PBMCs or T cells enriched from blood (not recorded which). Source of these receptors: a middle-aged woman who had been exposed to COVID-19.

The chain is built from TRBV5-5 and TRBJ2-7; D is uncertain. The V gene lost 0 bases and the J gene lost 1 base, with 5 bases spanning the gap. Germline CDR1 and CDR2: SGHKS and YYEKEE (reference sequence). This CDR3 spans 13 amino acids. The CDR3 sequence: CASSLAQSYEQYF. Written as DNA, the CDR3 is TGTGCCAGCAGCTTGGCCCAGTCCTACGAGCAGTACTTC.

This clone was seen only once. The rearrangement uses TRBV9 and TRBJ1-1; tentatively, D is TRBD1 (6 bases). V was cut by 4 bases and J by 4 bases, with 14 bases left in between. Per the germline V gene, CDR1 is SGDLS and CDR2 is YYNGEE. The CDR3 contains 14 residues. In DNA, the CDR3 is TGTGCCAGCAGCACTCAGGGGTCGGCCACTGAAGCTTTCTTT. Amino acids: CASSTQGSATEAFF.

Concerning this clone itself: At one boundary the junction diverges from the germline segment, which might be a read error. The chain combines TRBV6-1 with TRBJ1-4, with 8 bases lining up with TRBD1. The CDR3 runs to 12 residues. Germline V gene lookup returns CDR1 MNHNS and CDR2 SASEGT. The chain's CDR3 is CASSEAGRDRLF. The CDR3 DNA sequence: TGTGCCAGCAGTGAAGCGGGTAGGGACAGGCTTTTT.

The chain employs TRBV4-1 and TRBJ2-1, with D possibly being TRBD2 (6 bases). From germline, CDR1 is MGHRA and CDR2 YSYEKL. CDR3 length equals 14 residues. Trimming left V 1 base short and J 3 bases short, with 7 bases between. Here the CDR3 reads CASSQGLDYNEQFF. Written as DNA, the CDR3 is TGCGCCAGCAGCCAAGGACTAGACTACAATGAGCAGTTCTTC.

This chain connects TRBV7-8 to TRBJ2-7; TRBD2 matches at 11 bases. The V gene end was trimmed by 5 bases and the J gene end by 5 bases; junction bases not matched to a gene: 8. CDR1 and CDR2 from the germline V gene are SGHVS and FQNEAQ. The CDR3 totals 15 residues. For the CDR3, the DNA is TGTGCCAGCAGCCCCACACTAGCGGGAGACGACGAGCAGTACTTC. Its translation is CASSPTLAGDDEQYF.

The rearrangement links TRBV4-1 to TRBJ2-1; D is perhaps TRBD1 (6 bases). Trimming took 1 base from V and 12 from J, leaving 16 bases between them. The germline gives CDR1 MGHRA, CDR2 YSYEKL. This CDR3 region has 14 residues. The CDR3 DNA follows: TGCGCCAGCAGCCAAGTTGGGAGACAGGTAGTGCAGTTCTTC. This gives the protein CASSQVGRQVVQFF.

This clone is a singleton in its sample. The V gene is TRBV6-6, the J gene TRBJ1-1; D not resolved. The V end lost 4 bases, the J end lost 2 bases, and 11 bases lay between the germline ends. The CDR3 is 14 amino acids. The germline V gene has CDR1 MNHNY and CDR2 SVGAGI (reference sequence). CDR3 DNA sequence: TGTGCCAGCAGTTCCCGTGGAGAAAACACTGAAGCTTTCTTT. This codes for CASSSRGENTEAFF.

The chain employs TRBV6-5 and TRBJ2-1; TRBD2 matches 7 bases. V dropped 2 bases and J dropped 5; count of bases not matched to a gene: 6. This CDR3 is built from 15 residues. CDR1 and CDR2 (germline): MNHEY, SVGAGI. This CDR3 reads CASSYVPSGDNEQFF. CDR3 sequence (DNA): TGTGCCAGCAGTTACGTTCCTAGCGGCGACAATGAGCAGTTCTTC.